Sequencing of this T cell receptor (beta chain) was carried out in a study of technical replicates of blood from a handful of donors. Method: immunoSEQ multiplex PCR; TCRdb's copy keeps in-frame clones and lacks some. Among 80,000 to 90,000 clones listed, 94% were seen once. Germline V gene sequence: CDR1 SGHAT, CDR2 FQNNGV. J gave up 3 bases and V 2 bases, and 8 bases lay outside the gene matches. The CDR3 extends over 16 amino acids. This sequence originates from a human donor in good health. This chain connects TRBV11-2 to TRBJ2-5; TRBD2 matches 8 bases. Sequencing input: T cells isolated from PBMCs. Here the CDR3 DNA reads TGTGCCAGCAGCTTATATGGTACTAGCGGAGAAGAGACCCAGTACTTC. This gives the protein CASSLYGTSGEETQYF.